Included here is one TCR beta chain sequence, with context. The sample originates from a study of cytomegalovirus exposure and HLA in healthy donors. The germline V gene has CDR1 LGHNA and CDR2 YSLEER. CDR3 length: 14 residues. V lost 1 base and J lost 4; bases outside the gene matches: 4. A multiplex PCR was run with 60 Vbeta primers and 13 Jbeta primers. Only in-frame clones appear in the TCRdb table, and some are missing; sequencing was by immunoSEQ multiplex PCR. In all, the sample yields around 64,000 clones. The sequenced sample was PBMCs. The V gene is TRBV4-3, the J gene TRBJ2-7; 7 bases align to TRBD1. This receptor was taken from a female donor in good health and CMV-seropositive. CDR3 protein: CASSQGLQGYEQYF. DNA of the CDR3: TGCGCCAGCAGCCAAGGTCTACAGGGGTACGAGCAGTACTTC.